This T cell receptor beta chain was profiled in a study of shared clonotypes between healthy human individuals. V shed 1 base and J shed 2 bases, with 9 bases lying between them. Germline lookup yields CDR1 SGHRS and CDR2 YFSETQ. The CDR3 runs to 14 residues. Whole-study results and caveats: With few donors, the genetic and exposure-history diversity represented was limited.

Deep-level assay runs were performed. Using ten immunoSEQ deep assay plates, investigators sequenced unsorted PBMC DNA. Measured with immunoSEQ multiplex PCR; TCRdb has only the in-frame clones, and not every one. Of around 510,000 clones in the sample, 70% to 80% were seen once. In unsorted samples, genomic DNA was obtained using tens of millions of PBMCs. A remark on this clone: As yet, its antigen is unknown.

The rearrangement joins TRBV5-1 to TRBJ2-5; D is unresolved. Sequenced input: PBMCs. The receptor comes from a woman aged 40 to 49 in good health. Some clones in this sample may be carry-over from other donors' samples. CDR3 nucleotides: TGCGCCAGCAGCTTGCACCCCAGACAAGAGACCCAGTACTTC. Translating gives CASSLHPRQETQYF. The full variable domain, in which reference TRBV5-1 and TRBJ2-5 provide the parts outside the CDR3, is KAGVTQTPRYLIKTRGQQVTLSCSPISGHRSVSWYQQTPGQGLQFLFEYFSETQRNKGNFPGRFSGRQFSNSRSEMNVSTLELGDSALYLCASSLHPRQETQYFGPGTRLLVL.